These T cell receptor beta chains were read from a single sample in a study of blood T cell repertoires in COVID-19. Repertoires were generated with immunoSEQ multiplex PCR, while TCRdb's copy carries only in-frame clones and drops some. The sample yields about 80,000 clones, about 78% seen once. Source material: peripheral blood. These receptors were taken from a human donor in a cohort sampled during active COVID-19. CDR3s include the opening cysteine and the closing phenylalanine or tryptophan. A D gene is named only where the DNA matches it firmly. Not every row has a clone size; where given, it reads once, few, many or a size class.

>TRBV9|TRBJ1-1|-|TRBD1
TGTGCCAGCAGTTCGGGACAGCTGAACACTGAAGCTTTCTTT
CASSSGQLNTEAFF
>TRBV3-1/TRBV3-2|TRBJ1-4|-|-
TGTGCCAGCAGTCAAGGGAGGGCCGGTGAAAAACTGTTTTTT
CASSQGRAGEKLFF
>TRBV2|TRBJ1-5|once|-
TGTGCCAGCAGTGAAACGGGGAGGCGGAATCAGCCCCAGCATTTT
CASSETGRRNQPQHF
>TRBV15|TRBJ2-3|-|TRBD2
TGTGCCACCAGCAGAACCAGCGGGAGTAGTCGGGGTACGCAGTATTTT
CATSRTSGSSRGTQYF
>TRBV3-1/TRBV3-2|TRBJ2-1|-|TRBD2
TGTGCCAGCAGCCAATCTACTAGCGGGGGGTGGGATGAGCAGTTCTTC
CASSQSTSGGWDEQFF
>TRBV6-5|TRBJ1-6|-|-
TGTGCCAGCAGCCCCTGGGGGGGGAATTCACCCCTCCACTTT
CASSPWGGNSPLHF
>TRBV19|TRBJ1-5|-|TRBD1
TGTGCCAGTAGTATACTGACAGGGGGTATTCAGCCCCAGCATTTT
CASSILTGGIQPQHF
>TRBV18|TRBJ1-2|-|-
TGTGCCAGCTCACCCGGACAGCAAGAGTCTATTAATGGCTACACCTTC
CASSPGQQESINGYTF
>TRBV27|TRBJ2-1|-|-
TGTGCCAGCGCAAGAGGGGGCAATGAGCAGTTCTTC
CASARGGNEQFF
>TRBV28|TRBJ2-7|-|-
TGTGCCAGCAGTTTATTATACGAGCAGTACTTC
CASSLLYEQYF
>TRBV19|TRBJ2-7|once|-
TGTGCCAGCAGAGCAACAGGGGAGGTGGGCTACGAGCAGTACTTC
CASRATGEVGYEQYF
>TRBV7-9|TRBJ2-3|-|TRBD2
TGTGCCAGCAGCTCCCTAGCGGGAGTTACAGATACGCAGTATTTT
CASSSLAGVTDTQYF
>TRBV2|TRBJ2-2|-|TRBD1
TGTGCCAGCACCCAGGGGGAGACCGGGGAGCTGTTTTTT
CASTQGETGELFF
>TRBV2|TRBJ1-1|-|-
TGTGCCAGCAGTGAAATGGGGGGGCGATACACTGAAGCTTTCTTT
CASSEMGGRYTEAFF
>TRBV15|TRBJ1-3|-|-
TGTGCCACCAGCGCGCATACTGGAAACACCATATATTTT
CATSAHTGNTIYF
>TRBV4-1|TRBJ1-2|few|TRBD1
TGCGCCAGCAGCCAAGGGACAGGGAGGGACTATGGCTACACCTTC
CASSQGTGRDYGYTF
>TRBV6-2/TRBV6-3|TRBJ2-7|-|TRBD2
TGTGCCAGCAGTTACCAACTAGCGCCCTACGAGCAGTACTTC
CASSYQLAPYEQYF
>TRBV5-6|TRBJ1-2|-|-
TGTGCCAGCAGCTCCCCTTGGGCCGAAGTCAACTATGGCTACACCTTC
CASSSPWAEVNYGYTF
>TRBV6-4|TRBJ1-6|-|TRBD1
TGTGCCAGCAGTCCCACAGGGGCCCCAAATTCACCCCTCCACTTT
CASSPTGAPNSPLHF
>TRBV6-5|TRBJ2-3|once|TRBD2
TGTGCCAGCAGCCGTGGACTAGCGGGGGATACGCAGTATTTT
CASSRGLAGDTQYF
>TRBV5-4|TRBJ2-1|-|TRBD1
TGTGCCAGCAGCTTGGTGGGACAGGGGTATCCCAATGAGCAGTTCTTC
CASSLVGQGYPNEQFF
>TRBV19|TRBJ2-6|few|TRBD2
TGTGCCAGTAGTGCTAGCGGGAGGTCTGGGGCCAACGTCCTGACTTTC
CASSASGRSGANVLTF
>TRBV6-6|TRBJ2-1|once|-
TGTGCCAGCAGTTACCCGACCGGGACTCCGTGGAATGAGCAGTTCTTC
CASSYPTGTPWNEQFF
>TRBV6-2/TRBV6-3|TRBJ2-3|-|TRBD2
TGTGCCAGCAGTTCTAGCGGGAGTGGCGCAGATACGCAGTATTTT
CASSSSGSGADTQYF
>TRBV27|TRBJ2-4|-|-
TGTGCCAGCAGTTTATCCACAGCTCAAAAAAACATTCAGTACTTC
CASSLSTAQKNIQYF
>TRBV6-5|TRBJ2-4|-|-
TGTGCCAGCAGTTTGTCCAATTCAGCCAAAAACATTCAGTACTTC
CASSLSNSAKNIQYF
>TRBV6-4|TRBJ2-2|many|TRBD2
TGTGCCAGCAGTGCACTAGCGGGTGATAACACCGGGGAGCTGTTTTTT
CASSALAGDNTGELFF
>TRBV5-6|TRBJ2-1|-|-
TGTGCCAGCAGCTTGGTGCGAAGAGACTCCTACAATGAGCAGTTCTTC
CASSLVRRDSYNEQFF
>TRBV3-1/TRBV3-2|TRBJ2-2|-|TRBD2
TGTGCCAGCAGCCAAGGGGGAGGGCAAGGAAATAGGGAGCTGTTTTTT
CASSQGGGQGNRELFF
>TRBV25-1|TRBJ2-3|-|TRBD1
TGTGCCAGCAGTGTTGGACAGGGGGCGACATCAGATACGCAGTATTTT
CASSVGQGATSDTQYF